A selection of T cell receptor beta chains follows, all from one sample in a study of blood T cell repertoires in COVID-19. The table came from immunoSEQ multiplex PCR; TCRdb's copy has only in-frame clones and leaves some out. There are approximately 51,000 clones in the sample; around 90% occur only once, and 6.5% lies in the top ten. The sequencing sample was made of peripheral blood. Receptors were obtained from a man aged 50-59 years with active COVID-19. The CDR3 runs from the conserved cysteine through the conserved F or W.

v_call | cdr3_aa
TRBV5-1 | CASSMNQGEQFF
TRBV24-1 | CATSAAQLWLWHTF
TRBV19 | CASREISYGYTF
TRBV30 | CAWTASGRASTDTQYF
TRBV24-1 | CATSGLTGTNTEAFF
TRBV11-2 | CASSPLGAQSQETQYF
TRBV2 | CASKGQGGGNQPQHF
TRBV23-1 | CASRGGTGEETQYF
TRBV5-6 | CASSSIQGASWNEQFF
TRBV11-3 | CASQGGEETQYF
TRBV6-6 | CASRQAGEGEKLFF
TRBV5-1 | CASSLVTWPSAGLNEQFF
TRBV7-2 | CASSLGGLGAYEQYF
TRBV18 | CASSVSSGGRNTGELFF
TRBV7-2 | CASSFDGSADTQYF
TRBV5-8 | CASSWDRGMETQYF
TRBV2 | CASSVILGVSTDTQYF